This T cell receptor (beta chain) emerged from a study of cytomegalovirus exposure and HLA in healthy donors. Study findings and constraints: A later analysis associated under 20,000 TCR beta sequences with HLA alleles at a 0.05 false discovery rate. Some highly shared sequence variants likely arose as a pipeline artifact. Excluded were some V segments that proved indistinguishable, including TRBV6-2 and TRBV6-3.

A word on this clone: Its antigen is undetermined.

This CDR3 is built from 16 residues. The germline CDR1 and CDR2 sequences are SGHRS and YFSETQ. The PCR contained 60 Vbeta and 13 Jbeta primers. Profiling relied on immunoSEQ multiplex PCR, and the TCRdb table lists in-frame clones only, not all of them. This table has some 180,000 clones, 76% appearing once. The chain is built from TRBV5-1 and TRBJ2-5; 10 bases are a match to TRBD2. The tail of the sequence fits TRBJ2-7 better, so the J call may be wrong. The TCR originated in a man between 18 and 35 years old in good health and CMV-seronegative. Sequencing was performed on PBMCs. The CDR3 bases are TGCGCCAGCACCCCTCGCCTAGCGGGGGAGTCCTACGAGCAGTACTTC. It specifies CASTPRLAGESYEQYF.